This TCR beta chain was sequenced during a study of blood T cells in healthy people across ages. A second PCR, run for about 6 to 11 cycles, used a sample-barcoded 5' primer plus a J-beta primer mix. TCRdb passed the 5' RACE reads through MiXCR, listing each CDR3 protein once. The sample consists of under 1,100,000 distinct CDR3 sequences, 20% to 25% of them appearing once. Overall study findings and caveats: Estimated diversity across one million T cells was deemed an underestimate.

V shed 3 bases and J 5 bases; nucleotides not matched to a gene: 9. This CDR3 contains 15 residues. Germline assignment: CDR1 SGHTA and CDR2 FQGNSA. Notes on this clonotype: As yet, its antigen is unknown.

These sequences were also reported in another study, on T cells of mothers and their children. Per that paper: Nine systemically healthy Caucasian donors: three mothers, six children. Among related mother-child pairs, overlap was slightly higher than in unrelated pairs, though not significantly.

The chain uses TRBV7-2 and TRBJ2-7; 8 nucleotides line up with TRBD2. Sequenced input: blood. The origin of this receptor is a girl aged 2 to 10 in good health. CDR3 nucleotides: TGTGCCAGCAGCTTCTTAGCGGGGATGAGAAACGAGCAGTACTTC. The encoded protein is CASSFLAGMRNEQYF. The full variable domain, in which reference TRBV7-2 and TRBJ2-7 provide the parts outside the CDR3, is GAGVSQSPSNKVTEKGKDVELRCDPISGHTALYWYRQSLGQGLEFLIYFQGNSAPDKSGLPSDRFSAERTGGSVSTLTIQRTQQEDSAVYLCASSFLAGMRNEQYFGPGTRLTVT.